This T cell receptor (beta chain) originates from a study of blood T cells in healthy people across ages. Next came a second PCR, run for roughly 7 to 12 cycles, which used a sample-barcoded 5' primer along with a J-beta primer mix. TCRdb independently ran MiXCR on the 5' RACE reads; one entry per CDR3 protein. The sample consists of hundreds of thousands of distinct CDR3 sequences, under 65% of them appearing once. General study points: The authors considered diversity estimates from one million T cells to be underestimates. More naive CD4+ cells and higher diversity marked long-lived donors relative to aged donors.

In its sample, this clonotype was seen once. Its cognate antigen is unknown. The V gene's germline CDR1 is SGHAT and CDR2 FQNNGV. This CDR3 region has 13 residues. V lost 8 bases and J 1 base, leaving 12 bases between the germline ends. The sample consisted of blood. The source is a man in his 60s in good health. V and J are TRBV11-2 and TRBJ2-7, with D unresolved. For the CDR3, the DNA is TGTGCCAGCGGAAAGGGATTATCCTACGAGCAGTACTTC. Translated: CASGKGLSYEQYF.